The present TCR beta chain was sequenced within a study of blood T cell repertoires in COVID-19. CDR3 size: 14 residues. CDR1 is MDHEN and CDR2 is SYDVKM in the germline V gene. J was trimmed by 8 bases and V by 3 bases; bases with no gene match: 5. Participants, about 18 to 95 years old, spanned around 25 US areas. Profiling relied on immunoSEQ multiplex PCR, and the TCRdb table lists in-frame clones only, not all of them. This table has approximately 220,000 clones, more than 70% appearing once. The specimen sequenced was PBMCs or T cells enriched from blood (not recorded which). This TCR was sampled from a woman in her 40s with acute COVID-19. The chain is built from TRBV28 and TRBJ1-4, with 8 positions matching TRBD1. The CDR3 DNA follows: TGTGCCAGCAGTTTGACAGGGGTTCGGGAAAAACTGTTTTTT. Protein product: CASSLTGVREKLFF.